This is a list of T cell receptor beta chains from one sample in a study of blood T cells in healthy people across ages. TCRdb passed the 5' RACE reads through MiXCR, listing each CDR3 protein once. The profile covers around 870,000 distinct CDR3 sequences, with more than 25% appearing a single time and around 15% taken by the ten largest. Specimen: blood. These receptor sequences come from a woman older than 75 in good health. The CDR3 runs from the conserved cysteine through the conserved F or W. The D gene is left open where the match is weak. Clone size appears in some rows only: once, few, many, or a class for an expanded clone.

D,J,V,length,size,DNA,CDR3
-,TRBJ1-5,TRBV30,11,-,TGTGCCTGGGGGAGCAATCAGCCCCAGCATTTT,CAWGSNQPQHF
-,TRBJ2-5,TRBV5-4,14,many,TGTGCCAGCAGCTTGGGGCTAGTTCAAGAGACCCAGTACTTC,CASSLGLVQETQYF
-,TRBJ1-4,TRBV7-2,13,-,TGTGCCAGCAGCTCCTTTGACAGGGAAAAACTGTTTTTT,CASSSFDREKLFF
TRBD2,TRBJ2-1,TRBV5-6,16,-,TGTGCCAGCAGCGTCCTAGCGGGTACGGGGTTGAGTGAGCAGTTCTTC,CASSVLAGTGLSEQFF
-,TRBJ1-2,TRBV24-1,14,-,TGTGCCACCAGTGGGGACATAGGGTTCGGTGGCTACACCTTC,CATSGDIGFGGYTF
-,TRBJ2-3,TRBV7-2,15,many,TGTGCCAGCAGTCAAAACGGGGGGCCCACAGATACGCAGTATTTT,CASSQNGGPTDTQYF
-,TRBJ1-6,TRBV20-1,17,few,TGCAGTGCTAGAGTTAACAGGGAGAGCTCCTATAATTCACCCCTCCACTTT,CSARVNRESSYNSPLHF
-,TRBJ2-5,TRBV2,13,few,TGTGCCAGCAGTGCGGGACTTCAAGAGGCCCAGTACTTC,CASSAGLQEAQYF
TRBD2,TRBJ2-5,TRBV5-5,15,many,TGTGCCAGCAGCCCCCGACACAGCGGGGGAGAGACCCAGTACTTC,CASSPRHSGGETQYF
TRBD2,TRBJ2-1,TRBV20-1,15,many,TGCAGTGCTAACCCCCAGAGCGGGACCTACAATGAGCAGTTCTTC,CSANPQSGTYNEQFF
-,TRBJ1-6,TRBV2,14,many,TGTGCCAGCAGTGTGAGGGTACAGGATTCACCCCTCCACTTT,CASSVRVQDSPLHF